The 28 T cell receptor beta chains listed next were all sequenced from one sample in a study of blood T cell repertoires in COVID-19. TCRdb's table, derived via immunoSEQ multiplex PCR, lists solely in-frame clones and lacks some. The data show 200,000 to 300,000 clones, roughly 90% seen once. The sample taken for sequencing was peripheral blood. Receptors were obtained from a human donor in a cohort sampled during active COVID-19.

The chain employs TRBV19 and TRBJ2-7; TRBD2 agrees at 12 bases. With V trimmed by 4 bases and J by 5 bases, 9 bases remained unmatched. The CDR3 loop spans 16 amino acids. Germline V CDR1 and CDR2: LNHDA, SQIVND (reference sequence). CDR3 sequence (DNA): TGTGCCAGTAGTAACCAACTAGCGGGAGGTTCCCACGAGCAGTACTTC. Translated, it gives CASSNQLAGGSHEQYF. Looking up the rest from reference TRBV19 and TRBJ2-7 gives the full variable domain: DGGITQSPKYLFRKEGQNVTLSCEQNLNHDAMYWYRQDPGQGLRLIYYSQIVNDFQKGDIAEGYSVSREKKESFPLTVTSAQKNPTAFYLCASSNQLAGGSHEQYFGPGTRLTVT.

This sequence joins TRBV25-1 and TRBJ1-3, with a weak D call TRBD1 (5 bases). CDR3 length equals 15 residues. Between the trimmed V and J ends, which lost 8 bases and 0 bases, there was a span of 14 bases. Germline CDR1 and CDR2: MGHDK and SYGVNS. CDR3 loop: CASATPGLSGNTIYF. The CDR3 bases are TGTGCCAGCGCCACCCCAGGGCTCTCTGGAAACACCATATATTTT.

The chain employs TRBV19 and TRBJ1-3, with 7 bases aligning to TRBD1. This CDR3 has 17 residues. J gave up 3 bases and V 7 bases, and 15 bases lay outside the gene matches. Germline CDR1 reads LNHDA; CDR2 reads SQIVND (reference sequence). CDR3 in amino acids: CASTPGPQGGGGNTIYF. CDR3 DNA sequence: TGTGCCAGTACCCCTGGCCCTCAGGGGGGAGGTGGAAACACCATATATTTT.

The chain recombines TRBV11-3 with TRBJ1-5; tentative D call: TRBD1 (5 bases). The CDR3 loop spans 15 amino acids. V was shortened by 5 bases and J by 5 bases, with 16 bases between the two germline ends. Germline V gene data show CDR1 as SGHNT and CDR2 as YENEEA. The CDR3 nucleotides read TGTGCCAGCAGCCCCCAGGGAGGAAGGGATCAGCCCCAGCATTTT. It encodes CASSPQGGRDQPQHF.

The CDR3 DNA reads TGTGCCAGCAGGGCCGGGACAGGGAGGCGCACTGAAGCTTTCTTT. It yields the protein CASRAGTGRRTEAFF. This chain joins TRBV6-5 and TRBJ1-1; 9 bases agree with TRBD1. CDR1 is MNHEY, CDR2 SVGAGI, per germline. The CDR3 runs to 15 residues. V shed 6 bases, J shed 4 bases, and the junction held 9 bases outside the gene matches.

The chain has TRBV7-9 and TRBJ2-3; 8 bases agree with TRBD1. Unmatched junction bases numbered 7, after V lost 5 bases and J lost 0 bases. The length of the CDR3 is 16 residues. The germline V gene has CDR1 SEHNR and CDR2 FQNEAQ (reference sequence). The CDR3 reads CASSPTGDTSTDTQYF. The DNA for the CDR3 is TGTGCCAGCAGCCCGACAGGGGACACTAGCACAGATACGCAGTATTTT.

The J gene is TRBJ1-1, the V gene TRBV15; tentative D call: TRBD1 (6 bases). V was shortened by 4 bases and J by 4 bases, with 10 bases between the two germline ends. The CDR3 loop spans 13 amino acids. Germline-derived CDR1 and CDR2 are LNHNV and YYDKDF (reference sequence). In DNA, the CDR3 is TGTGCCACCAGCATTAGAGGGGGCACTGAAGCTTTCTTT. Translated, it gives CATSIRGGTEAFF. Using reference TRBV15 and TRBJ1-1 for the parts outside the CDR3, the full variable domain is DAMVIQNPRYQVTQFGKPVTLSCSQTLNHNVMYWYQQKSSQAPKLLFHYYDKDFNNEADTPDNFQSRRPNTSFCFLDIRSPGLGDTAMYLCATSIRGGTEAFFGQGTRLTVV.

There are a few counts of this clone. The chain employs TRBV9 and TRBJ2-7, with TRBD2 matching 7 bases. CDR3 size: 14 residues. After removal of 0 bases from V and 2 bases from J, the junction contained 2 bases not matched to a gene. The germline CDR1 and CDR2 sequences are SGDLS and YYNGEE. The CDR3 region is CASSVGGSAYEQYF. CDR3 bases: TGTGCCAGCAGCGTAGGCGGGAGTGCCTACGAGCAGTACTTC.

The chain links TRBV3-1 (or the pseudogene TRBV3-2) to TRBJ1-1, with D unresolved. Germline V lookup: CDR1 LGHDT, CDR2 YNNKEL (reference sequence). This CDR3 has 13 amino acids. Trimming pared 4 bases from V and 4 bases from J, leaving 10 bases between. This chain's CDR3 is CASSRFTGTEAFF. CDR3 in DNA: TGTGCCAGCAGCCGATTTACTGGCACTGAAGCTTTCTTT.

The chain joins TRBV6-5 to TRBJ1-1; TRBD1 aligns across 7 bases. The CDR3 contains 16 residues. Per germline, CDR1 MNHEY and CDR2 SVGAGI. The J segment lost 2 bases and the V segment lost 2 bases, leaving 8 bases of the junction unmatched. CDR3 protein: CASSYPRQGANTEAFF. Here the CDR3 DNA reads TGTGCCAGCAGTTACCCCCGACAGGGCGCAAACACTGAAGCTTTCTTT.

The chain links TRBV5-1 to TRBJ2-7; 9 nucleotides match TRBD2. J gave up 3 bases and V 0 bases, and 4 bases lay outside the gene matches. Germline-derived CDR1 and CDR2 are SGHRS and YFSETQ. The CDR3 is 15 amino acids. This chain's CDR3 is CASSLGASGNYEQYF. The CDR3 DNA reads as TGCGCCAGCAGCTTGGGGGCTAGCGGGAACTACGAGCAGTACTTC.

The chain recombines TRBV4-1 with TRBJ2-3, with D unresolved. The CDR3 spans 13 residues. V lost 3 bases and J lost 6, with 10 bases in between. The germline V gene encodes CDR1 MGHRA and CDR2 YSYEKL. CDR3 loop: CASSHEAVDTQYF. The CDR3 coding sequence is TGCGCCAGCAGCCATGAGGCGGTCGATACGCAGTATTTT.

The rearrangement links TRBV7-3 to TRBJ1-6; 10 nucleotides agree with TRBD1. Trimming took 6 bases from V and 7 from J; bases not matched to a gene: 9. The CDR3 covers 16 residues. Germline-derived CDR1 and CDR2 are SGHTA and FQGTGA. The CDR3 region has the DNA TGTGCCAGCAGTTCCGCGGGGACAGGGGTCAATTCACCCCTCCACTTT. Protein: CASSSAGTGVNSPLHF.

V usage is TRBV27 and J usage is TRBJ2-3; the match to TRBD1 covers 7 bases. Germline CDR1 is MNHEY and CDR2 is SMNVEV (reference sequence). This CDR3 has 16 amino acids. V lost 5 bases to trimming and J lost 6 bases; unmatched junction nucleotides: 14. The CDR3 DNA sequence: TGTGCCAGCAGTCCCACCTCCGACAGGGCGGCTGATACGCAGTATTTT. The encoded protein is CASSPTSDRAADTQYF.

This chain joins TRBV7-2 and TRBJ2-2, with D perhaps matching TRBD1 (5 bases). The CDR3 contains 16 residues. Trimming removed 0 bases at V and 4 bases at J, with 12 bases between. Germline CDR1 SGHTA, CDR2 FQGNSA. The DNA of the CDR3 is TGTGCCAGCAGCTTAGCTTCAGGGATTTCCACCGGGGAGCTGTTTTTT. Amino acid sequence: CASSLASGISTGELFF.

The genes are TRBV2 and TRBJ2-6; possibly TRBD1 for D (5 bases). The V and J ends lost 4 bases and 0 bases respectively, with 10 bases between them. The CDR3 extends over 16 amino acids. Germline CDR1 is SNHLY and CDR2 is FYNNEI. The CDR3 coding sequence is TGTGCCAGCAGTGGGGGCACAGCCTCTGGGGCCAACGTCCTGACTTTC. It specifies CASSGGTASGANVLTF. Full variable domain (rest looked up from reference TRBV2 and TRBJ2-6): EPEVTQTPSHQVTQMGQEVILRCVPISNHLYFYWYRQILGQKVEFLVSFYNNEISEKSEIFDDQFSVERPDGSNFTLKIRSTKLEDSAMYFCASSGGTASGANVLTFGAGSRLTVL.

The chain couples TRBV9 to TRBJ1-5; a possible D gene is TRBD1 (5 bases). CDR1 is SGDLS, CDR2 YYNGEE, per germline. The V gene lost 9 bases and the J gene lost 7 bases, with 14 bases spanning the gap. The CDR3 extends over 12 amino acids. This CDR3 is CANAPRVQPQHF. CDR3 in DNA: TGTGCCAACGCCCCCAGGGTACAGCCCCAGCATTTT.

CDR3 sequence reads: CASSANRVSYEQYF. As DNA, the CDR3 is TGTGCCAGCAGCGCCAACAGGGTTTCCTACGAGCAGTACTTC. V usage is TRBV9 and J usage is TRBJ2-7; the D gene is possibly TRBD1 (6 bases). The ends were cut back, 3 bases at V and 1 base at J, with 11 bases in the middle. Per the germline V gene, CDR1 is SGDLS and CDR2 is YYNGEE. The CDR3 runs to 14 residues.

The chain recombines TRBV5-4 with TRBJ2-3; 11 bases match TRBD2. V was pared by 0 bases and J by 2 bases, with 2 bases of the junction left unmatched. The CDR3 contains 16 residues. The germline V gene encodes CDR1 SGHNT and CDR2 YYREEE (reference sequence). CDR3 in amino acids: CASSLGLAGHTDTQYF. CDR3 sequence (DNA): TGTGCCAGCAGCTTGGGACTAGCGGGGCACACAGATACGCAGTATTTT.

The V call is TRBV2, the J call TRBJ2-7; TRBD1 matches 12 bases. The CDR3 covers 15 residues. With V trimmed by 8 bases and J by 4 bases, 9 bases remained unmatched. Germline-derived CDR1 and CDR2 are SNHLY and FYNNEI. The CDR3 nucleotides read TGTGCCAGCTCCCTTCCGGGACAGGGGGCTTACGAGCAGTACTTC. As protein: CASSLPGQGAYEQYF.

The chain carries TRBV5-4 and TRBJ1-4, with 7 nucleotides matching TRBD1. CDR3 length equals 15 residues. The J segment lost 8 bases and the V segment lost 0 bases, leaving 7 bases of the junction unmatched. Germline assignment: CDR1 SGHNT and CDR2 YYREEE (reference sequence). This CDR3 reads CASSLAGGGSEKLFF. CDR3 nucleotide sequence: TGTGCCAGCAGCTTGGCAGGGGGAGGTAGCGAAAAACTGTTTTTT.

The chain combines TRBV4-1 with TRBJ2-7, with TRBD1 as a possible D gene (5 bases). Trimming shortened V by 4 bases and J by 4 bases, and 17 bases separated the two germline ends. The CDR3 has 15 residues. Germline V gene sequence: CDR1 MGHRA, CDR2 YSYEKL. The CDR3 region has the DNA TGCGCCAGCAGCCTTCAACGACAGCCTTCTTACGAGCAGTACTTC. Residues: CASSLQRQPSYEQYF.

This clone was detected ten times or more. The chain combines TRBV28 with TRBJ2-7, with 13 bases that match TRBD2. This CDR3 spans 16 amino acids. Germline V gene lookup returns CDR1 MDHEN and CDR2 SYDVKM. Unmatched junction bases numbered 9, after V lost 6 bases and J lost 4 bases. The CDR3 DNA is TGTGCCAGCAGGCAAAAAGTACTAGCGGGAGGGTACGAGCAGTACTTC. Its translation: CASRQKVLAGGYEQYF.

This sequence joins TRBV6-5 and TRBJ1-1; 7 bases are shared with TRBD1. The CDR3 length is 15 residues. Germline assignment: CDR1 MNHEY and CDR2 SVGAGI. J was trimmed by 0 bases and V by 8 bases; bases with no gene match: 9. The DNA of the CDR3 is TGTGCCAGCCGGACAGGCTTATTCATGAACACTGAAGCTTTCTTT. Translated: CASRTGLFMNTEAFF.

The chain uses TRBV27 and TRBJ2-7; the match to TRBD2 covers 11 bases. The trim removed 1 base at V and 3 bases at J, leaving 5 bases unmatched. Germline values: CDR1 MNHEY, CDR2 SMNVEV (reference sequence). The length of the CDR3 is 16 residues. The CDR3 nucleotides read TGTGCCAGCAGTTTATTGGTAGCGGGAGGGAACTACGAGCAGTACTTC. This codes for CASSLLVAGGNYEQYF.

J is TRBJ1-1 and V is TRBV12-3 or TRBV12-4; no reliable D call. Trimming removed 2 bases from V and 7 bases from J, with 11 bases in between. This CDR3 is 13 amino acids long. The CDR3 here is CASSLTSLSEAFF. CDR3 bases: TGTGCCAGCAGTTTAACTTCCCTTAGTGAAGCTTTCTTT.

The rearrangement joins TRBV28 to TRBJ2-1; D uncertain. Germline V gene lookup returns CDR1 MDHEN and CDR2 SYDVKM. The CDR3 is 12 residues long. V was pared by 7 bases and J by 4 bases, with 8 bases between. Written as DNA, the CDR3 is TGTGCCAGCAACCTGAGGTACAATGAGCAGTTCTTC. It is translated as CASNLRYNEQFF.

CDR3 loop: CASRIHVNNEKLFF. CDR3 DNA sequence: TGTGCCAGCAGGATACATGTTAATAATGAAAAACTGTTTTTT. The chain couples TRBV28 to TRBJ1-4; D gene uncertain. Per the germline V gene, CDR1 is MDHEN and CDR2 is SYDVKM. This CDR3 contains 14 residues. V lost 6 bases to trimming and J lost 4 bases, with 12 bases between them.